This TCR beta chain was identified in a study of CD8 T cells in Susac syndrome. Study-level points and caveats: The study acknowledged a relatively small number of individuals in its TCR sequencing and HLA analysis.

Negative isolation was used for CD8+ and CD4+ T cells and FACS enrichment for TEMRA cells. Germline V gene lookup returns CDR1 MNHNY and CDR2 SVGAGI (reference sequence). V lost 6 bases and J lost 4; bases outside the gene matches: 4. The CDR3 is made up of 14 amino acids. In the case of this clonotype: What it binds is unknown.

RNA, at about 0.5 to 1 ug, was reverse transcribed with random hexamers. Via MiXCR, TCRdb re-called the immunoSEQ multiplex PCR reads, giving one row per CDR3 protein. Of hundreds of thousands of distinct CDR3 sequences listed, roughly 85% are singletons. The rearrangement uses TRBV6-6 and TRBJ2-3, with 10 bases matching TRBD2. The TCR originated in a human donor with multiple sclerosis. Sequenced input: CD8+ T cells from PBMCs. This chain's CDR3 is CASRGLAGADTQYF. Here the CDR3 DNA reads TGTGCCAGCAGGGGGCTAGCGGGAGCAGATACGCAGTATTTT.